This T cell receptor (beta chain) was found in a study of T cell changes during pregnancy in multiple sclerosis. The table lists this clone with a count of one. The germline V gene encodes CDR1 MDHEN and CDR2 SYDVKM. Unmatched junction bases numbered 9, after V lost 7 bases and J lost 4 bases. This CDR3 is 14 amino acids long. The repertoire was sequenced with immunoSEQ multiplex PCR; TCRdb's copy has only in-frame clones and lacks some. The sample carries 30,000 to 40,000 clones, over 75% recorded once. The genes are TRBV28 and TRBJ1-1, with 7 bases lining up with TRBD1. This TCR was recovered from a female donor in good health, enrolled as a control in a pregnancy study. The input for sequencing was CD4+ T cells from peripheral blood mononuclear cells, taken in the first trimester of pregnancy. The CDR3 nucleotides read TGTGCCAGCACTGCAAGGGGGCATTTCACTGAAGCTTTCTTT. It is translated as CASTARGHFTEAFF.